This TCR beta chain was sequenced during a study of graft-versus-host responses after intestinal transplantation. In the case of this clone: Its cognate antigen is unknown.

The CDR3 length is 10 residues. Trimming took off 4 bases at V and 5 bases at J, with 5 bases between the two ends. Per germline, CDR1 SQVTM and CDR2 ANQGSEA. Clones were read by immunoSEQ multiplex PCR, and TCRdb kept only the in-frame ones, dropping some. Found here are around 93,000 clones, over 80% of them singletons; the top ten hold 5% to 6.5%. Sequencing was performed on unstimulated CD8+ T cells sorted from spleen or lymph node cells, taken before intestinal transplant. The chain combines TRBV29-1 with TRBJ1-1; D is uncertain. The TCR was taken from a human donor who received an intestinal transplant. The CDR3 here is CSVGVTEAFF. The DNA for the CDR3 is TGCAGCGTTGGGGTAACTGAAGCTTTCTTT.